The entry below gives a single TCR beta chain sequence along with its context. Its cognate antigen is unknown. This may stem from a read error, because a much larger clone lies one nucleotide away. The sample holds other DNA sequences that translate to the same CDR3. The CDR3 sequence is 13 residues long. The junction had 2 bases not matched to a gene; V was cut back by 6 bases and J by 0 bases. Germline V CDR1 and CDR2: MNHEY, SMNVEV (reference sequence). The sample belongs to a study of cytomegalovirus exposure and HLA in healthy donors. Study observations and caveats: Some public TCRs appeared in many individuals, while most sequences were rare.

Method: immunoSEQ multiplex PCR; TCRdb's copy keeps in-frame clones and lacks some. Of 150,000 to 180,000 clones listed, about 86% are singletons. This sequence joins TRBV27 and TRBJ2-7; 7 positions match TRBD2. Sequences were obtained from PBMCs. The TCR originated in a man in his late teens or twenties in good health and CMV-seropositive. The CDR3 DNA reads TGTGCCAGCAGACAGCGGGACTCCTACGAGCAGTACTTC. It translates to CASRQRDSYEQYF.